A selection of T cell receptor beta chains follows, all from one sample in a study of T cells in Graves' hyperthyroidism and ophthalmopathy. TCRdb recomputed calls from the multiplex PCR reads with MiXCR, one row per CDR3 protein. Of fewer than 450,000 distinct CDR3 sequences listed, approximately 17% are singletons. The sequenced material came from blood. These receptors all come from a man aged 18 to 30 with Graves' ophthalmopathy. CDR3s include the opening cysteine and the closing phenylalanine or tryptophan. A D gene is named only where the DNA matches it firmly. Clone size is stated in some rows and not others, as once, few, many or a class when expanded.

abundance: many
v_gene: TRBV12-3/TRBV12-4
j_gene: TRBJ2-7
d_gene: -
CDR3aa: CASSAGRSYEQYF
CDR3nt: TGTGCCAGCAGTGCGGGACGGAGCTACGAGCAGTACTTC

abundance: -
v_gene: TRBV6-1
j_gene: TRBJ1-2
d_gene: -
CDR3aa: CASSEFGGYTF
CDR3nt: TGTGCCAGCAGTGAATTCGGGGGCTACACCTTC

abundance: few
v_gene: TRBV5-1
j_gene: TRBJ2-7
d_gene: -
CDR3aa: CASSLSGTTSSYEQYF
CDR3nt: TGCGCCAGCAGCTTGTCCGGGACAACGTCCTCCTACGAGCAGTACTTC

abundance: few
v_gene: TRBV4-1
j_gene: TRBJ2-2
d_gene: TRBD2
CDR3aa: CASSHGRLAGPTGELFF
CDR3nt: TGCGCCAGCAGCCATGGGCGACTAGCGGGGCCGACCGGGGAGCTGTTTTTT

abundance: -
v_gene: TRBV24-1
j_gene: TRBJ2-6
d_gene: -
CDR3aa: CATSRAGLGSGANVLTF
CDR3nt: TGTGCCACCTCCCGGGCGGGGCTAGGATCTGGGGCCAACGTCCTGACTTTC

abundance: -
v_gene: TRBV5-1
j_gene: TRBJ2-5
d_gene: TRBD1
CDR3aa: CASSPLPGQGRGETQYF
CDR3nt: TGCGCCAGCAGCCCTTTACCGGGACAGGGAAGAGGAGAGACCCAGTACTTC

abundance: -
v_gene: TRBV2
j_gene: TRBJ1-1
d_gene: TRBD1
CDR3aa: CASSGPGQGARTEAFF
CDR3nt: TGTGCCAGCAGTGGCCCGGGACAGGGGGCGAGGACTGAAGCTTTCTTT

abundance: -
v_gene: TRBV27
j_gene: TRBJ1-4
d_gene: -
CDR3aa: CASSLQGEEKLFF
CDR3nt: TGTGCCAGCAGTCTACAGGGTGAGGAAAAACTGTTTTTT

abundance: many
v_gene: TRBV3-1
j_gene: TRBJ2-2
d_gene: TRBD2
CDR3aa: CASSQPRLAAYTGELFF
CDR3nt: TGTGCCAGCAGCCAACCTCGACTAGCGGCCTACACCGGGGAGCTGTTTTTT

abundance: -
v_gene: TRBV5-1
j_gene: TRBJ2-1
d_gene: -
CDR3aa: CASSLVRENNEQFF
CDR3nt: TGTGCCAGCAGCTTGGTCAGGGAAAACAATGAGCAGTTCTTC

abundance: many
v_gene: TRBV20-1
j_gene: TRBJ2-7
d_gene: -
CDR3aa: CSASNEYEQYF
CDR3nt: TGCAGTGCTAGTAACGAGTACGAGCAGTACTTC

abundance: few
v_gene: TRBV6-1
j_gene: TRBJ1-5
d_gene: -
CDR3aa: CASRVFNQPQHF
CDR3nt: TGTGCCAGCAGGGTGTTTAATCAGCCCCAGCATTTT

abundance: -
v_gene: TRBV18
j_gene: TRBJ2-7
d_gene: -
CDR3aa: CASSPRDQVGAYEQYF
CDR3nt: TGTGCCAGCTCACCAAGAGACCAAGTCGGAGCCTACGAGCAGTACTTC

abundance: few
v_gene: TRBV19
j_gene: TRBJ2-5
d_gene: TRBD2
CDR3aa: CASSTGTSGWETQYF
CDR3nt: TGTGCCAGTAGTACCGGGACTAGCGGTTGGGAGACCCAGTACTTC

abundance: many
v_gene: TRBV24-1
j_gene: TRBJ2-3
d_gene: -
CDR3aa: CATSWRMGDTQYF
CDR3nt: TGTGCCACCAGTTGGAGGATGGGAGATACGCAGTATTTT

abundance: many
v_gene: TRBV29-1
j_gene: TRBJ2-5
d_gene: -
CDR3aa: CSVDRGRETQYF
CDR3nt: TGCAGCGTTGACCGGGGCCGGGAGACCCAGTACTTC

abundance: few
v_gene: TRBV6-5
j_gene: TRBJ2-7
d_gene: TRBD2
CDR3aa: CASSYSGEGSYEQYF
CDR3nt: TGTGCCAGCAGTTACTCAGGGGAGGGTTCCTACGAGCAGTACTTC

abundance: many
v_gene: TRBV12-3/TRBV12-4
j_gene: TRBJ1-1
d_gene: -
CDR3aa: CASIRRQRSTEAFF
CDR3nt: TGTGCCAGCATCCGACGGCAAAGGAGCACTGAAGCTTTCTTT

abundance: few
v_gene: TRBV7-2
j_gene: TRBJ2-7
d_gene: -
CDR3aa: CASSLANNEQYF
CDR3nt: TGTGCCAGCAGCTTAGCCAACAACGAGCAGTACTTC

abundance: -
v_gene: TRBV19
j_gene: TRBJ2-7
d_gene: TRBD2
CDR3aa: CATSTSGTFYEQYF
CDR3nt: TGTGCCACTTCGACTAGCGGGACCTTCTACGAGCAGTACTTC